This T cell receptor (beta chain) is from a study of post-analysis software for immune sequencing data (dated by TCRdb to between 2015 and 2017). Background on the whole study: Relapsing-remitting, secondary progressive and progressive-relapsing multiple sclerosis were recorded as disease courses, and subtype annotation was lacking for some patients. The patient repertoires were set against 10 to 11 previously published healthy control repertoires from donors whose ages ranged from roughly 6 to 26 years. A subset of samples was prepared in parallel using single-end sample barcoding, then pooled and co-amplified after Illumina adapter ligation.

Here is what the overall study found, with its caveats: Roughly 5 TRBV segments, including TRBV5-6, TRBV5-1 and TRBV20-1, were significantly more frequent in patients than controls. When samples were clustered directly using the F measure, samples prepared in the same batch co-clustered strongly, which prompted a batch-effect correction. Significantly lower normalized Chao1 diversity was found in multiple sclerosis patients than in controls, suggesting substantial peripheral T-cell clonal expansion. The control group was slightly older than the multiple sclerosis patient group.

Library preparation employed PCR. The sequencer listed for this sample is Illumina HiSeq 2500. Unique molecular identifiers were incorporated into TCR beta cDNA libraries to reduce PCR and sequencing biases. Every 1 to 10 million input T cells yielded some 500,000 cDNA molecules, meaning each molecule approximated one T cell. The patient libraries were prepared and sequenced using the same protocol as the earlier healthy control dataset. Within a given batch, samples were prepared together, multiplexed and sequenced on the same HiSeq lane. Turning to the authors' computational methods: Raw barcoded reads were processed with MIGEC, and single-read molecular identifier groups were discarded before consensus assembly and CDR3 extraction. Clonotype tables were post-analysed with VDJtools, normalizing diversity by down-sampling all datasets to the smallest sample size. Repertoire overlap clustering matched CDR3 amino acid but not nucleotide sequences to correct batch-related cross-sample contamination. TCRdb reprocessed the public reads (quality trimming at Q25 with fastp, clone calling with MiXCR) and kept in-frame beta chains. Identical CDR3 proteins give one entry, which carries the most common genes and DNA. TCRdb, not the original authors, processed these V and J calls. A total of 400,000 to 500,000 distinct CDR3 sequences appear in this sample, approximately 39% of them only once. Less than 10% of the sample goes to the ten largest clones.

To demonstrate the VDJtools post-analysis software, the study profiled TCR beta repertoires from the peripheral blood of around 13 young patients with multiple sclerosis. The multiple sclerosis patients were children and adolescents between 6 and 15 years of age. The CDR3 has 13 amino acids, counting the end cysteine and phenylalanine. The sequence is cut down to CDR3 DNA, 39 bases in frame from base 1. Relative to germline, V is 4 bases shorter and J is 2 bases shorter, with 9 bases between their ends. Only a few counts were recorded for this clonotype. Its antigen target is currently unknown. No much larger clone is present one base from it, and per-base qualities are unavailable.

The chain is made from TRBV12-3 or TRBV12-4 and TRBJ2-7; the D segment cannot be called with confidence. This clonotype originated in a girl aged 2-10 years with multiple sclerosis. The sequencing input was blood. DNA sequence: TGTGCCAGCAGTTCTAATCCCACCTACGAGCAGTACTTC. The resulting protein is CASSSNPTYEQYF.